The 4 T cell receptor beta chains in this list originate from one sample, sequenced in a study of cytomegalovirus exposure and HLA in healthy donors. Use of 60 Vbeta and 13 Jbeta primers characterized the PCR. The assay was immunoSEQ multiplex PCR, and TCRdb's table has in-frame clones only and misses some. The sample lists 82,000 or so clones, 9.5% to 13% occurring once. The sequenced sample was PBMCs. The receptor set was obtained from a man in his fifties or sixties in good health and CMV-seropositive.

This clone has only a few counts. The rearrangement joins TRBV4-1 to TRBJ2-7, with 9 positions matching TRBD1. The V gene end was trimmed by 2 bases and the J gene end by 5 bases; junction bases not matched to a gene: 7. Germline V lookup: CDR1 MGHRA, CDR2 YSYEKL. CDR3 length equals 15 residues. In DNA, the CDR3 is TGCGCCAGCAGCCAAAGGGCGGGACAGGGCCACGAGCAGTACTTC. This gives the protein CASSQRAGQGHEQYF.

This clone was counted between two and nine times. The germline gene is not matched at one end of the junction; a read error may be the cause. This sample also contains other DNA sequences that code for the same CDR3. This chain joins TRBV6-6 and TRBJ2-1; D call uncertain. This CDR3 is 13 amino acids long. Per germline, CDR1 MNHNY and CDR2 SVGAGI (reference sequence). This chain's CDR3 is CARSYGWRNEQFF. Here the CDR3 DNA reads TGTGCCAGGAGTTATGGATGGCGGAATGAGCAGTTCTTC.

This clone showed up just a few times. This sequence joins TRBV7-3 and TRBJ2-7; D possibly corresponds to TRBD1 (5 bases). Trimming pared 5 bases from V and 5 bases from J, leaving 16 bases between. From germline, CDR1 is SGHTA and CDR2 FQGTGA. The CDR3 covers 14 residues. The CDR3 spells CASSPGHHSDEQYF. The CDR3 DNA sequence: TGTGCCAGCAGCCCCGGACACCATTCCGACGAGCAGTACTTC.

This clone showed up just a few times. The rearrangement uses TRBV29-1 and TRBJ1-1, with D unclear. The CDR3 contains 13 residues. CDR1 is SQVTM and CDR2 is ANQGSEA in the germline V gene. V lost 7 bases and J lost 1, with 13 bases in between. This CDR3 is CSGQVSPNTEAFF. CDR3 nucleotides: TGCAGCGGGCAGGTTTCCCCGAACACTGAAGCTTTCTTT. Complete variable domain (other parts from reference TRBV29-1 and TRBJ1-1): SAVISQKPSRDICQRGTSLTIQCQVDSQVTMMFWYRQQPGQSLTLIATANQGSEATYESGFVIDKFPISRPNLTFSTLTVSNMSPEDSSIYLCSGQVSPNTEAFFGQGTRLTVV.